This paragraph reports one TCR beta chain. The antigen is not known. The data are from a study of response to subunit inactivated influenza vaccine. General study results and limits: After each seasonal influenza vaccination, few new T cells are recruited, the authors suggested.

The length of the CDR3 is 13 residues. V gave up 0 bases and J gave up 8 bases, with 7 bases separating them. Germline CDR1 and CDR2: LGHNA and YSLEER. Via MiXCR, TCRdb re-called the RT-PCR reads, giving one row per CDR3 protein. In the table there are 500,000 to 750,000 distinct CDR3 sequences, around 15% of which are singletons. Sequenced here: PBMCs from blood, sampled roughly 12 days after vaccination. The source of this sequence is a man aged 50 to 59 who received an inactivated influenza vaccine. The rearrangement joins TRBV4-3 to TRBJ1-4; D unresolved. CDR3 amino acids: CASSQDLLEKLFF. The DNA of the CDR3 is TGCGCCAGCAGCCAAGATCTGTTAGAAAAACTGTTTTTT.